This T cell receptor (beta chain) was captured in a study of blood T cell repertoires in COVID-19. As for the study in general: Sources were T cells, B-cell-depleted T cells, or PBMCs; the material itself was cDNA or gDNA.

Using immunoSEQ multiplex PCR, the repertoire was profiled, and TCRdb retains in-frame clones only, with some absent. The table includes just under 300,000 clones, about 88% detected once. The CDR3 has 15 residues. Losses at the gene ends were 2 bases for V and 7 bases for J; bases not matched to a gene: 7. Germline assignment: CDR1 MDHEN and CDR2 SYDVKM. J is TRBJ1-1 and V is TRBV28, with 10 bases lining up with TRBD1. This clonotype originated in a man between 65 and 85 years old with acute or convalescent COVID-19. Sequenced: peripheral blood. The CDR3 is CASSLRGQGRGEAFF. In DNA form, the CDR3 reads TGTGCCAGCAGTTTAAGGGGACAGGGGCGAGGTGAAGCTTTCTTT.